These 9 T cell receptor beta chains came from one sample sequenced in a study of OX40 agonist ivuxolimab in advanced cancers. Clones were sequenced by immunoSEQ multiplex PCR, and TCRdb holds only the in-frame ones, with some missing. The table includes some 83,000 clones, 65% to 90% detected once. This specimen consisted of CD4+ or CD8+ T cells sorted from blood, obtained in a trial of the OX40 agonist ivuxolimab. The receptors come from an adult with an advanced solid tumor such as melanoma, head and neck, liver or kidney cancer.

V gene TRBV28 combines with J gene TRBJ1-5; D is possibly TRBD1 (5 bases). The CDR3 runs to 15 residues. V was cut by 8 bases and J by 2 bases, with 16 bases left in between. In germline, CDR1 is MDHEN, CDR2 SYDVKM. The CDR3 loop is CASGAGGGRNQPQHF. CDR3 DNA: TGTGCCAGCGGGGCGGGGGGAGGCCGCAATCAGCCCCAGCATTTT.

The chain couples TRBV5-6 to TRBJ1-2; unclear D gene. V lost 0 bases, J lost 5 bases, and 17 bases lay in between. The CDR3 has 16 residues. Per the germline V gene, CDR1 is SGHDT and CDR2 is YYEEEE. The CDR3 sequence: CASSLVSLFRQYGYTF. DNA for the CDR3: TGTGCCAGCAGCTTGGTTAGCCTTTTTAGGCAATATGGCTACACCTTC.

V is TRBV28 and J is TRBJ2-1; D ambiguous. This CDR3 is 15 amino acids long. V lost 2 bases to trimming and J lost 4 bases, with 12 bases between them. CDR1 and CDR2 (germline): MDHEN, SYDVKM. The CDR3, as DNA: TGTGCCAGCAGTTTAAGGCGCGGCCCGTACAATGAGCAGTTCTTC. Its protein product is CASSLRRGPYNEQFF.

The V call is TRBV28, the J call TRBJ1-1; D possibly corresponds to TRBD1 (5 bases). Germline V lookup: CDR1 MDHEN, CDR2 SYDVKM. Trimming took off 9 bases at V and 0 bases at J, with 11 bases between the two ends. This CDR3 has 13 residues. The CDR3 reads CASNRNMNTEAFF. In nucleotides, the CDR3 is TGTGCCAGTAACAGGAACATGAACACTGAAGCTTTCTTT.

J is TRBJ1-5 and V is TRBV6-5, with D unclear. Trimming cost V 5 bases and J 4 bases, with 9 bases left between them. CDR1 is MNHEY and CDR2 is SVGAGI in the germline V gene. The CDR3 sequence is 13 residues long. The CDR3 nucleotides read TGTGCCAGCAGTCAAAAGTGGAATCAGCCCCAGCATTTT. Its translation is CASSQKWNQPQHF.

In nucleotides, the CDR3 is TGTGCCAGCAGGGCCGAGTATGGCTACACCTTC. Translation gives CASRAEYGYTF. The rearrangement links TRBV7-9 to TRBJ1-2; D gene ambiguous. The ends were cut back, 6 bases at V and 5 bases at J, with 7 bases in the middle. Germline loops: CDR1 SEHNR, CDR2 FQNEAQ (reference sequence). This CDR3 has 11 residues. Variable domain in full (rest from reference TRBV7-9 and TRBJ1-2): DTGVSQNPRHKITKRGQNVTFRCDPISEHNRLYWYRQTLGQGPEFLTYFQNEAQLEKSRLLSDRFSAERPKGSFSTLEIQRTEQGDSAMYLCASRAEYGYTFGSGTRLTVV.

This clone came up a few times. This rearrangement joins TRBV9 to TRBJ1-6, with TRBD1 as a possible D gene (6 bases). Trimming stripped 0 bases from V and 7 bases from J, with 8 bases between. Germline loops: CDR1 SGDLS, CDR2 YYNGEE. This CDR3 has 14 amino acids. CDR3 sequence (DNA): TGTGCCAGCAGCGTAGGGGACATAAATTCACCCCTCCACTTT. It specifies CASSVGDINSPLHF.

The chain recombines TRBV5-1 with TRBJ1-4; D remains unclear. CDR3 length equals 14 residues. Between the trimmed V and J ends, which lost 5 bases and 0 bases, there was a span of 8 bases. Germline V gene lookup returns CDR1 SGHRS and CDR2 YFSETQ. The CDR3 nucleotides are TGCGCCAGCAGAGCCCAGGCAACTAATGAAAAACTGTTTTTT. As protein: CASRAQATNEKLFF.

CDR3: CASSEGTSGTDTQYF. CDR3 bases: TGTGCCAGCAGTGAAGGGACTAGCGGCACAGATACGCAGTATTTT. The chain is built from TRBV6-4 and TRBJ2-3, with TRBD2 matching over 10 bases. Germline trimming cut 3 bases from V and 1 base from J; bases unmatched to any gene: 1. Germline CDR1 and CDR2: MRHNA and SNTAGT. This CDR3 region has 15 residues.